Sequencing of this T cell receptor (beta chain) was carried out in a study of beta chain features in type 1 diabetes. Regarding the study as a whole: Type 1 diabetes patients showed a moderate but significant shortening of TCRB CDR3s in all four CD4+ subsets.

CD45RO/CCR7/CD25/CD127/CD95/CD27 separated CD4+ naive, central memory, regulatory and stem cell-like memory cells by sorting. This clone was counted a few times. The antigen is not known. This CDR3 spans 14 amino acids. Germline V gene sequence: CDR1 SQVTM, CDR2 ANQGSEA. V was clipped by 4 bases and J by 1 base, with 11 bases between them. Expressed TCRB transcripts got sequenced, as all isolated RNA was reverse transcribed. Profiling relied on immunoSEQ multiplex PCR, and the TCRdb table lists in-frame clones only, not all of them. The sample has a few hundred thousand clones, 14% seen once. The source material was naive CD4+ T cells from blood. The rearrangement uses TRBV29-1 and TRBJ2-1, with a weak D call TRBD1 (6 bases). This receptor was taken from a man aged 30 to 45 with type 1 diabetes. The CDR3 protein is CSVADRSSYNEQFF. Here the CDR3 DNA reads TGCAGCGTTGCTGACAGGAGTTCCTACAATGAGCAGTTCTTC.